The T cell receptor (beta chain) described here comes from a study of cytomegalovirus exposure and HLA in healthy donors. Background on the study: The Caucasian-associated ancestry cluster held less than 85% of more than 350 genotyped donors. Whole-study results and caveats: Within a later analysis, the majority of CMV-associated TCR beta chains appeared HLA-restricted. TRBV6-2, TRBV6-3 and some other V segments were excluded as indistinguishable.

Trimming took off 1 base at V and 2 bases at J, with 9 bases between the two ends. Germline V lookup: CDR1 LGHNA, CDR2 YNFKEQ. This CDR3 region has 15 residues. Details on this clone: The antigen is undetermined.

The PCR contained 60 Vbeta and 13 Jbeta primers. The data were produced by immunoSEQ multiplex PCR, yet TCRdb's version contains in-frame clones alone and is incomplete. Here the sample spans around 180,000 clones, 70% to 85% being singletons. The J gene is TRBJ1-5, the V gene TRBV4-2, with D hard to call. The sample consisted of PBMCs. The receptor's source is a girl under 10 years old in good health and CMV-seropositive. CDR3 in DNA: TGTGCCAGCAGCCAAGTCATGAGAGGCAATCAGCCCCAGCATTTT. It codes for CASSQVMRGNQPQHF.